A selection of T cell receptor beta chains follows, all from one sample in a study of shared clonotypes between healthy human individuals. The protocol was immunoSEQ multiplex PCR, while the TCRdb copy is restricted to in-frame clones and leaves out a portion. Found here are 850,000 to 1,200,000 clones, about three quarters of them singletons; the top ten hold 1.4% to 1.5%. The specimen sequenced was memory CD4+ T cells sorted from blood. The source is a man aged 18 to 35 in good health. The conserved cysteine and the conserved F or W are not part of the CDR3 here. The order of the fields is V gene, J gene, clone size, CDR3 protein. For some rows the clone size is stated as once, few or many, or as a class when expanded; others skip it.

TRBV18	TRBJ2-1	.	ASSTTASYNEQF
TRBV28	TRBJ2-5	many	ASTAGFRETQY
TRBV5-6	TRBJ2-7	.	ASSQTGTRVEQY
TRBV6-5	TRBJ2-1	.	ASRLTSGGSNEQF
TRBV30	TRBJ1-5	.	AWTPDSNQPQH
TRBV30	TRBJ1-1	few	AWSVGTEAF
TRBV20-1	TRBJ1-2	.	SATGNYGYT
TRBV15	TRBJ2-5	.	ATSRGLLAHQETQY
TRBV7-2	TRBJ2-1	.	ASSSPLGSYNEQF
TRBV4-1	TRBJ2-7	.	ASSQSTGGTYEQY
TRBV7-2	TRBJ2-1	once	ASSLGSQGVNEQF
TRBV18	TRBJ1-1	.	ASSPIQGETEAF
TRBV5-1	TRBJ2-5	.	ASSLDTSGRYQETQY
TRBV30	TRBJ1-5	.	AWSTGGGGNQPQH
TRBV27	TRBJ2-1	once	ASSPLGTSGDNEQF
TRBV6-5	TRBJ1-6	few	ASSYTENSPLH
TRBV6-6	TRBJ2-7	once	ASREGQILGEQY
TRBV5-1	.	.	ASSFYEQY
TRBV6-1	TRBJ2-1	.	ASILYNEQF
TRBV6-1	TRBJ2-7	.	ASRYRGRLEQY
TRBV4-1	TRBJ2-1	once	ASSQDADRGNNEQF
TRBV6-5	TRBJ2-3	.	ASSSYAGATDTQY
TRBV19	TRBJ1-6	.	ASRRITGEGSPLH
TRBV30	TRBJ1-2	.	AWSPLLGWDGYT
TRBV5-1	TRBJ2-3	.	ASSPGTGERTDTQY
TRBV30	TRBJ1-2	.	AWSVLTGYGYT
TRBV10-1	TRBJ2-1	.	ASSESDRTNEQF
TRBV2	TRBJ1-5	once	ASTIQGFGQPQH
TRBV14	TRBJ1-6	few	ASARIGNSPLH
TRBV7-6	TRBJ1-3	.	ASSLGVPSSGNTIY
TRBV9	TRBJ1-5	.	ASSVGLGFNQPQH
TRBV11-3	TRBJ1-1	.	ASSPGQGQGVNTEAF
TRBV5-4	TRBJ1-6	.	ASSSRQGGNSPLH
TRBV11-2	TRBJ1-2	.	ASSVTGDYGYT
TRBV6-1	TRBJ2-7	.	ASSEGRVIDEQY
TRBV4-3	TRBJ1-5	.	ASSQDGNQPQH
TRBV7-9	TRBJ2-6	.	ASSRTGSGANVLT
TRBV6-6	TRBJ2-1	.	ASSPSVGWF
TRBV6-6	TRBJ1-5	.	ASSYSDRGAGPQH
TRBV4-1	TRBJ2-3	.	ASSRRDPTDTQY
TRBV5-6	TRBJ1-5	few	ASSKYVRTSRFQPQH
TRBV6-1	TRBJ2-6	.	ASSVSMGANVLT
TRBV2	TRBJ2-3	few	ASSLAQGARTQY